These T cell receptor beta chains were read from a single sample in a study of neurological immune-mediated disorders. In TCRdb, the 5' RACE reads were re-called with MiXCR into one record per CDR3 protein. The sample includes some 49,000 distinct CDR3 sequences, around 13% seen only once; the top ten take 4.5%. The sequenced sample consisted of PBMCs. The receptors here all came from a male donor with HTLV-1-associated myelopathy (HAM/TSP). CDR3s include the opening cysteine and the closing phenylalanine or tryptophan. D genes are given only for firm matches. Size is omitted from some rows. Given values are once, few, many or a class for expanded clones.

J gene | V gene | D gene | clone size | CDR3 DNA | CDR3 protein
TRBJ1-1 | TRBV11-3 | . | many | TGTGCCAGCAGAAAACCTACAGGGTTAGAGAACACTGAAGCTTTCTTT | CASRKPTGLENTEAFF
TRBJ1-5 | TRBV10-3 | . | . | TGTGCCATCAGTGAGGGCCGGGGGGGGTATCAGCCCCAGCATTTT | CAISEGRGGYQPQHF
TRBJ2-7 | TRBV5-1 | . | many | TGCGCCAGCAGCCCACAGGACGGACACTACGAGCAGTACTTC | CASSPQDGHYEQYF
TRBJ1-1 | TRBV6-5 | . | many | TGTGCCAGCAGTTATATTGCGGGGGCCACTGAAGCTTTCTTT | CASSYIAGATEAFF
TRBJ1-1 | TRBV24-1 | . | . | TGTGCCACCACTTCCGGGACGGGCAACACTGAAGCTTTCTTT | CATTSGTGNTEAFF
TRBJ2-7 | TRBV7-9 | TRBD1 | many | TGTGCCAGCATCCCGGACAGGGGCAACGAGCAGTACTTC | CASIPDRGNEQYF
TRBJ2-1 | TRBV15 | TRBD2 | . | TGTGTCACCAGCAGATTCCTCGGACTAGCTGGGGGTCGCTACAATGAGCAGTTCTTC | CVTSRFLGLAGGRYNEQFF
TRBJ1-5 | TRBV20-1 | . | many | TGCAGTGCTGCAAGGGACAGCAATCAGCCCCAGCATTTT | CSAARDSNQPQHF
TRBJ2-5 | TRBV12-3/TRBV12-4 | . | many | TGTGCCAGCAGTTTGAGGGTCGGACAGGGAGGGGAGACCCAGTACTTC | CASSLRVGQGGETQYF
TRBJ2-5 | TRBV29-1 | . | many | TGCAGCGTTGGCGGAGAGACCCAGTACTTC | CSVGGETQYF
TRBJ1-4 | TRBV5-6 | TRBD1 | many | TGTGCCAGCAGCACCGGGACAGGGTGGGCAACTAATGAAAAACTGTTTTTT | CASSTGTGWATNEKLFF
TRBJ2-6 | TRBV2 | TRBD1 | many | TGTGCCAGCGGTGGACAGGGCCCAACTTTC | CASGGQGPTF
TRBJ2-7 | TRBV20-1 | . | many | TGCAGTGCCCAAAGCGGGCCACCCTCCTACGAGCAGTACTTC | CSAQSGPPSYEQYF
TRBJ2-1 | TRBV5-1 | . | . | TGCGCCAGCAGCTTGCAGGTGGCCCCCTACCATGAGCAGTTCTTC | CASSLQVAPYHEQFF
TRBJ1-1 | TRBV9 | . | many | TGTGCCAGCAGCGTGTCCCTTGGGGCGCCAGCTTTCTTT | CASSVSLGAPAFF
TRBJ1-2 | TRBV7-9 | TRBD1 | many | TGTGCCAGCAGCCCTGGACAGGGGTCAGATGGCTACACCTTC | CASSPGQGSDGYTF
TRBJ1-2 | TRBV5-1 | . | many | TGCGCCAGCAGAAAGGAGGGAGGACAGCACTATGGCTACACCTTC | CASRKEGGQHYGYTF
TRBJ2-2 | TRBV4-2 | . | many | TGTGCCAGCAGCCAAGATTCGTCGGGGGGCGACACCGGGGAGCTGTTTTTT | CASSQDSSGGDTGELFF
TRBJ2-2 | TRBV28 | TRBD1 | many | TGTGCCAGCAGTTTATGGGTACCGGGACAGGGGGACGGGGAGCTGTTTTTT | CASSLWVPGQGDGELFF
TRBJ2-7 | TRBV2 | . | many | TGTGCCATCGGGACTCCGGCAGGTGAGCAGTACTTC | CAIGTPAGEQYF
TRBJ1-5 | TRBV6-5 | TRBD1 | many | TGTGCCAGCAGATCCGGGACAGGGGTTCTCGAGCCCCAGCATTTT | CASRSGTGVLEPQHF
TRBJ1-1 | TRBV29-1 | . | many | TGCAGCGTTGGGGAGGTCGGAGGGGCCACTGAAGCTTTCTTT | CSVGEVGGATEAFF
TRBJ1-2 | TRBV7-8 | . | many | TGTGCCAGCAGCTTAATGGGCCAGGCGGGGCACTACACCTTC | CASSLMGQAGHYTF
TRBJ1-3 | TRBV20-1 | . | many | TGCAGTGCTAGGTCTCTGGACCCGCACTCTGGAAACACCATATATTTT | CSARSLDPHSGNTIYF
TRBJ2-2 | TRBV2 | . | many | TGTGCCAGCAGCCCCGGGGGCGTGAACACCGGGGAGCTGTTTTTT | CASSPGGVNTGELFF
TRBJ2-3 | TRBV9 | TRBD2 | many | TGTGCCAGCAGCGTCGAAGCGGGGAGTAGCACAGATACGCAGTATTTT | CASSVEAGSSTDTQYF
TRBJ2-7 | TRBV2 | . | many | TGTGCCAGCACGCGTCCGGGCCCCTACGAGCAGTACTTC | CASTRPGPYEQYF
TRBJ2-1 | TRBV5-1 | . | few | TGCGCCAGCAGCTTGGTTCCGGGGACCCCCTACAATGAGCAGTTCTTC | CASSLVPGTPYNEQFF
TRBJ1-3 | TRBV20-1 | . | many | TGCAGTGCTAGACCTTCTAGGGCCTCTGGAAACACCATATATTTT | CSARPSRASGNTIYF
TRBJ1-5 | TRBV5-1 | . | . | TGCGCCAGCAGCCTTGGGGGCCGGGTCGATCAGCCCCAGCATTTT | CASSLGGRVDQPQHF
TRBJ1-5 | TRBV7-2 | . | once | TGTGCCAGCAGCTTAGTTAGGAGCCTCAATCAGCCCCAGCATTTT | CASSLVRSLNQPQHF
TRBJ1-3 | TRBV5-1 | . | many | TGCGCCAGCAGCTTGGAGGACAGAAACTCTGGAAACACCATATATTTT | CASSLEDRNSGNTIYF
TRBJ1-3 | TRBV5-1 | . | many | TGCGCCAGCAGCCAAGACACGGGGTACACCATATATTTT | CASSQDTGYTIYF
TRBJ2-5 | TRBV15 | TRBD2 | many | TGTGCCACCAGCAGAGACGGGACTAGCGTGACCCAGTACTTC | CATSRDGTSVTQYF
TRBJ2-5 | TRBV7-9 | . | many | TGTGCCAGCAGCTTGGAGGAGGTGGGGGCGCAAGAGACCCAGTACTTC | CASSLEEVGAQETQYF
TRBJ1-5 | TRBV4-3 | . | . | TGCGCCAGCAGCCAAGGGAGCGATAGCAATCAGCCCCAGCATTTT | CASSQGSDSNQPQHF